Presented here are 13 T cell receptor beta chains from one specimen sequenced in a study of cytomegalovirus exposure and HLA in healthy donors. The data were produced by immunoSEQ multiplex PCR, yet TCRdb's version contains in-frame clones alone and is incomplete. The table records about 56,000 clones, 93% of them present only once. The specimen sequenced was PBMCs. Receptors originate from a woman aged 18-35 years in good health and CMV-seropositive.

The J gene is TRBJ2-2, the V gene TRBV5-1; D is possibly TRBD1 (6 bases). V was clipped by 4 bases and J by 2 bases, with 15 bases between them. Per the germline V gene, CDR1 is SGHRS and CDR2 is YFSETQ. The CDR3 totals 16 residues. The CDR3, as DNA: TGCGCCAGCAGCAAACAACAGGGTTTAAACACCGGGGAGCTGTTTTTT. Translating gives CASSKQQGLNTGELFF.

V gene TRBV5-1 combines with J gene TRBJ2-1; 12 nucleotides align to TRBD2. The CDR3 is 16 residues long. Germline CDR1 is SGHRS and CDR2 is YFSETQ. V shed 4 bases and J 5 bases; nucleotides not matched to a gene: 7. Here the CDR3 reads CASSPLTSGGHNEQFF. CDR3 DNA sequence: TGCGCCAGCAGCCCACTAACTAGCGGGGGGCACAATGAGCAGTTCTTC.

The chain has TRBV10-2 and TRBJ2-7; unclear D gene. V was pared by 3 bases and J by 2 bases, with 11 bases between. Looked up from germline, CDR1 is WSHSY and CDR2 is SAAADI. This CDR3 is 14 amino acids long. This CDR3 reads CASSEHGNTYEQYF. The CDR3 DNA is TGCGCCAGCAGTGAACATGGCAATACCTACGAGCAGTACTTC.

The chain is built from TRBV7-2 and TRBJ2-7, with 9 bases identical to TRBD2. The ends lost 2 bases at V and 1 base at J; junction bases unmatched: 12. The CDR3 is 18 residues long. Germline V CDR1 and CDR2: SGHTA, FQGNSA. The CDR3 protein is CASSLRGSSGAVSYEQYF. Here the CDR3 DNA reads TGTGCCAGCAGCTTACGTGGGTCTAGCGGGGCCGTATCCTACGAGCAGTACTTC. Supplemented by reference TRBV7-2 and TRBJ2-7, the full variable domain reads GAGVSQSPSNKVTEKGKDVELRCDPISGHTALYWYRQSLGQGLEFLIYFQGNSAPDKSGLPSDRFSAERTGGSVSTLTIQRTQQEDSAVYLCASSLRGSSGAVSYEQYFGPGTRLTVT.

This chain uses TRBV5-8 with TRBJ1-1, with D possibly matching TRBD1 (5 bases). V was pared by 4 bases and J by 10 bases, with 14 bases between. The CDR3 runs 12 residues. Germline V gene sequence: CDR1 SGHTS, CDR2 YDEGEE. CDR3 in amino acids: CASSRIRGGAFF. The CDR3 bases are TGTGCCAGCAGCCGGATTCGGGGGGGAGCTTTCTTT.

This clone was detected only once. The rearrangement links TRBV7-2 to TRBJ2-7; 7 bases agree with TRBD1. From germline, CDR1 is SGHTA and CDR2 FQGNSA. Losses at the gene ends were 2 bases for V and 5 bases for J; bases not matched to a gene: 3. The CDR3 is made up of 13 amino acids. The CDR3 nucleotides read TGTGCCAGCAGCTTAACAGGGGCCCACGAGCAGTACTTC. This codes for CASSLTGAHEQYF.

This sequence joins TRBV25-1 and TRBJ2-1; no reliable D call. CDR1 and CDR2 from the germline V gene are MGHDK and SYGVNS. This CDR3 is 14 amino acids long. The V end was cut by 3 bases, the J end by 3 bases, with 9 bases between. CDR3 sequence: CASSDRRHYNEQFF. The CDR3 nucleotides read TGTGCCAGCAGTGACAGGCGACACTACAATGAGCAGTTCTTC.

The gene calls are TRBV27 and TRBJ2-3; D is possibly TRBD2 (5 bases). The germline V gene has CDR1 MNHEY and CDR2 SMNVEV (reference sequence). V lost 5 bases and J lost 1, with 19 bases in between. This CDR3 is 17 amino acids long. CDR3 in DNA: TGTGCCAGCAGTCCCCAGAGACTAACCGGGGGCACAGATACGCAGTATTTT. Translating gives CASSPQRLTGGTDTQYF.

This sequence joins TRBV5-5 and TRBJ1-1; TRBD1 is a possible D gene (5 bases). The CDR3 is made up of 13 amino acids. Germline CDR1 SGHKS, CDR2 YYEKEE (reference sequence). V lost 0 bases, J lost 2 bases, and 5 bases lay in between. The DNA for the CDR3 is TGTGCCAGCAGCTTGGGGGGCAACACTGAAGCTTTCTTT. Amino acids: CASSLGGNTEAFF.

V is TRBV29-1 and J is TRBJ2-7; TRBD2 is a possible D gene (6 bases). The CDR3 contains 13 residues. Per the germline V gene, CDR1 is SQVTM and CDR2 is ANQGSEA. V lost 4 bases, J lost 4 bases, and 14 bases lay in between. CDR3 sequence reads: CSVGGVPMYEQYF. The CDR3 DNA sequence: TGCAGCGTTGGCGGGGTACCCATGTACGAGCAGTACTTC.

This sequence joins TRBV14 and TRBJ2-1; 7 nucleotides match TRBD1. Looked up from germline, CDR1 is SGHDN and CDR2 is FVKESK. The CDR3 length is 16 residues. V lost 4 bases, J lost 6 bases, and 12 bases stayed unmatched. CDR3 region: CASSPYRGTLGNEQFF. The CDR3 DNA reads TGTGCCAGCAGCCCCTACAGGGGAACTCTGGGCAATGAGCAGTTCTTC.

This clone appeared once. A read error may account for a junction end that differs from germline. V and J are TRBV28 and TRBJ1-1; D not resolved. The CDR3 is 14 amino acids. The V gene's germline CDR1 is MDHEN and CDR2 SYDVKM. This CDR3 is CASSPKRPNTKAFF. CDR3 in DNA: TGTGCCAGCAGTCCTAAACGGCCGAACACTAAAGCTTTCTTT.

This sequence joins TRBV5-1 and TRBJ1-4; tentative D call: TRBD1 (5 bases). The germline V gene has CDR1 SGHRS and CDR2 YFSETQ. The CDR3 runs 16 residues. V was clipped by 1 base and J by 0 bases, with 10 bases between them. The CDR3 protein is CASSLITGATNEKLFF. The CDR3 nucleotides are TGCGCCAGCAGCTTGATTACAGGTGCAACTAATGAAAAACTGTTTTTT.